This TCR beta chain was retrieved from a study of blood T cells in healthy people across ages. V lost 0 bases and J lost 0; bases outside the gene matches: 2. The CDR3 sequence is 16 residues long. From germline, CDR1 is SGHRS and CDR2 YFSETQ. Of note for this clonotype: The target antigen is unknown.

Study results and caveats: CMV status of donors was not determined, possibly confounding expanded clonotype changes. In older individuals, TCR beta diversity per million T cells was lower, falling roughly linearly with age.

Caucasian, healthy and from Russia, the donors were aged between about 6 and 90. Sample-barcoded 5' priming and a J-beta primer mix drove a second PCR of 7 to 11 cycles. Every cDNA molecule bore a tag from a template-switch adaptor containing 12 random nucleotides. TCRdb re-called the 5' RACE reads with MiXCR, one entry per CDR3 protein. Of about 1.6 million distinct CDR3 sequences in the sample, about 31% are singletons; the top ten hold about 10%. This clonotype originated in a woman in her 30s in good health. Sequenced: blood. The V and J genes are TRBV5-1 and TRBJ1-4; TRBD1 aligns across 7 bases. CDR3 nucleotides: TGCGCCAGCAGCTTGGAGGGGGCCACAACTAATGAAAAACTGTTTTTT. It specifies CASSLEGATTNEKLFF.